Each of the 10 T cell receptor beta chains below was sequenced from the same sample in a study of blood T cell repertoires in COVID-19. Repertoires were generated with immunoSEQ multiplex PCR, while TCRdb's copy carries only in-frame clones and drops some. The sample yields 130,000 or so clones, approximately 87% seen once. The sample consisted of peripheral blood. Receptors were obtained from a woman between 45 and 65 years old with acute or convalescent COVID-19.

The chain is built from TRBV2 and TRBJ1-2, with TRBD1 matching 7 bases. The CDR3 spans 13 residues. V was clipped by 9 bases and J by 2 bases; unmatched bases: 6. CDR1 and CDR2 (germline): SNHLY, FYNNEI. The CDR3 sequence is CASSPGQNYGYTF. The DNA of the CDR3 is TGTGCCAGTTCACCGGGACAGAACTATGGCTACACCTTC.

The gene calls are TRBV6-5 and TRBJ2-3; D ambiguous. CDR1 MNHEY and CDR2 SVGAGI come from the germline V gene. The ends were cut back, 7 bases at V and 4 bases at J, with 18 bases in the middle. The CDR3 has 15 amino acids. The CDR3 DNA reads TGTGCCAGCATAGTAGTGGCTAGGTTGGCAGATACGCAGTATTTT. As protein: CASIVVARLADTQYF.

The V and J genes are TRBV29-1 and TRBJ2-5; D call uncertain. Per germline, CDR1 SQVTM and CDR2 ANQGSEA. The ends were cut back, 6 bases at V and 5 bases at J, with 16 bases in the middle. CDR3 length: 13 amino acids. In nucleotides, the CDR3 is TGCAGCGTCAACGGTCCCCGCTGGGAGACCCAGTACTTC. This codes for CSVNGPRWETQYF.

This chain uses TRBV3-1 (or the pseudogene TRBV3-2) with TRBJ2-1; 13 nucleotides line up with TRBD2. Germline CDR1 LGHDT, CDR2 YNNKEL (reference sequence). CDR3 length: 14 amino acids. V dropped 11 bases and J dropped 8; count of bases not matched to a gene: 9. In DNA form, the CDR3 reads TGTGCCTCCTGCCGAGGACTAGCGGGGGATGAGCAGTTCTTC. The encoded protein is CASCRGLAGDEQFF.

This clone has a single count. The chain uses TRBV30 and TRBJ1-6; weak D call: TRBD1 (6 bases). V lost 2 bases and J lost 7, with 9 bases in between. The CDR3 has 13 amino acids. CDR1 is GTSNPN, CDR2 SVGIG, per germline (reference sequence). The CDR3 spells CAWSTGHNSPLHF. In DNA, the CDR3 is TGTGCCTGGAGTACAGGGCACAATTCACCCCTCCACTTT.

This sequence joins TRBV16 and TRBJ1-1, with 7 nucleotides matching TRBD1. The junction had 7 bases not matched to a gene; V was cut back by 8 bases and J by 7 bases. The length of the CDR3 is 12 residues. Germline values: CDR1 KGHSY, CDR2 FQNENV. Here the CDR3 reads CASQTGRGEAFF. Here the CDR3 DNA reads TGTGCCAGCCAGACAGGGCGAGGTGAAGCTTTCTTT.

This clone was found once. V gene TRBV9 combines with J gene TRBJ2-7; the match to TRBD1 covers 12 bases. V was clipped by 3 bases and J by 7 bases; unmatched bases: 11. CDR3 length: 16 amino acids. Germline V gene lookup returns CDR1 SGDLS and CDR2 YYNGEE. The CDR3 DNA is TGTGCCAGCAGCGCCGAGGGACAGGGGGCTTCGGGTGAGCAGTACTTC. Amino acids: CASSAEGQGASGEQYF.

V gene TRBV6-5 combines with J gene TRBJ1-2; 7 bases map to TRBD1. The J segment lost 4 bases and the V segment lost 6 bases, leaving 8 bases of the junction unmatched. The CDR3 covers 14 residues. CDR1 is MNHEY and CDR2 is SVGAGI in the germline V gene. The CDR3: CASRPTGPLYGYTF. The CDR3 DNA reads TGTGCCAGCAGACCGACAGGGCCGCTCTATGGCTACACCTTC.

The V gene is TRBV18, the J gene TRBJ1-3; D remains unclear. V dropped 2 bases and J dropped 1 base, with 9 bases sitting between them. Germline assignment: CDR1 KGHSH and CDR2 LQKENI. The CDR3 sequence is 15 residues long. The CDR3 sequence is CASSPGAISGNTIYF. The CDR3 nucleotides read TGTGCCAGCTCACCAGGAGCAATATCTGGAAACACCATATATTTT.

For the CDR3, the DNA is TGTGCCAGCAGTTGGGCCAGGGTCGGCACCGGGGAGCTGTTTTTT. Its translation is CASSWARVGTGELFF. The V gene is TRBV27, the J gene TRBJ2-2; D is perhaps TRBD1 (5 bases). The V gene lost 4 bases and the J gene lost 4 bases, with 13 bases spanning the gap. Germline V gene data show CDR1 as MNHEY and CDR2 as SMNVEV (reference sequence). The CDR3 has 15 residues.